This TCR beta chain came from a study of T cell repertoires and leukemia-associated antigens. Findings of the study overall: No direct test of specificity or function was done for expanded clones. The four groups had similar numbers of Vbeta, Jbeta genes and CDR3s.

Before use, CD3+ T cells rested overnight in serum-free medium. Many counts were recorded for this clonotype. As yet, its antigen is unknown. TCRdb called the 5' RACE reads again in MiXCR, with one record for every CDR3 protein. The sample includes around 12,000 distinct CDR3 sequences, roughly two fifths of them seen just once. The CDR3 is 15 residues long. CDR1 and CDR2 from the germline V gene are MGHDK and SYGVNS. V shed 1 base and J shed 10 bases, with 14 bases lying between them. The sequencing sample was made of CD3+ T cells sorted from blood and cultured. The V gene is TRBV25-1, the J gene TRBJ1-6; D not resolved. The TCR comes from a female donor in good health. CDR3 region: CASSEFGGRGSPLHF. CDR3 sequence (DNA): TGTGCCAGCAGTGAATTTGGAGGGAGAGGGTCACCCCTCCACTTT.